The 30 T cell receptor beta chains below all came from one sample that was sequenced in a study of cytomegalovirus exposure and HLA in healthy donors (dated by TCRdb to the late 2010s). Library creation used the immunoSEQ multiplex PCR assay. For the multiplex PCR, a mixture combining 60 forward primers for TCR Vbeta segments and 13 reverse primers for TCR Jbeta segments was used. Imported from immuneACCESS, the table was reduced by TCRdb to in-frame sequences with V and J called. These copies leave out some clones; in studies compared against another copy, an unresolved V gene accounts for under half, and the cause of the remainder is not known. This sample comprises about 91,000 clones, under 75% of them detected only once. The ten largest make up approximately 1.1% of the sample. Sequenced sample: PBMCs. The receptors here all came from a female donor in good health and CMV-seronegative.

This sequence joins TRBV30 and TRBJ1-5; no definite D call. The CDR3 length is 13 residues. V was pared by 0 bases and J by 7 bases, with 10 bases between. CDR1 is GTSNPN, CDR2 SVGIG, per germline (reference sequence). The chain's CDR3 is CAWSVERRQPQHF. The DNA of the CDR3 is TGTGCCTGGAGTGTTGAGCGGAGACAGCCCCAGCATTTT.

The chain has TRBV2 and TRBJ2-7, with D possibly being TRBD1 (7 bases). The V end was cut by 8 bases, the J end by 0 bases, with 11 bases between. The germline V gene encodes CDR1 SNHLY and CDR2 FYNNEI. The CDR3 has 13 amino acids. The CDR3 nucleotides are TGTGCCAGCGGGGGGACAGCCTCCTACGAGCAGTACTTC. It translates to CASGGTASYEQYF. The full variable domain, completed using reference TRBV2 and TRBJ2-7, is EPEVTQTPSHQVTQMGQEVILRCVPISNHLYFYWYRQILGQKVEFLVSFYNNEISEKSEIFDDQFSVERPDGSNFTLKIRSTKLEDSAMYFCASGGTASYEQYFGPGTRLTVT.

V is TRBV14 and J is TRBJ2-1; TRBD2 matches 12 bases. Germline trimming cut 4 bases from V and 7 bases from J; bases unmatched to any gene: 8. In germline, CDR1 is SGHDN, CDR2 FVKESK. The CDR3 runs to 16 residues. The CDR3 DNA sequence: TGTGCCAGCAGCCCCCACGGACTAGCGGGATGGAATGAGCAGTTCTTC. Translation gives CASSPHGLAGWNEQFF.

By its share, this clone is medium-sized (0.01 to 0.1%). The V gene is TRBV6-1, the J gene TRBJ2-2, with 9 bases that match TRBD2. Losses at the gene ends were 0 bases for V and 10 bases for J; bases not matched to a gene: 9. The CDR3 is 16 residues long. CDR1 and CDR2 from the germline V gene are MNHNS and SASEGT. CDR3 in DNA: TGTGCCAGCAGTGAAGCGCATGGTAGCGGGAGTGAGGAGCTGTTTTTT. Translating it yields CASSEAHGSGSEELFF.

The rearrangement joins TRBV4-1 to TRBJ1-5; the D is unclear. There are 11 residues in the CDR3. Per germline, CDR1 MGHRA and CDR2 YSYEKL. V was clipped by 4 bases and J by 6 bases, with 4 bases between them. This CDR3 reads CASSRGQPQHF. The CDR3 nucleotides are TGCGCCAGCAGCCGAGGTCAGCCCCAGCATTTT.

This sequence joins TRBV2 and TRBJ1-1; D gene uncertain. The CDR3 is 15 residues long. The V and J ends lost 3 bases and 3 bases respectively, with 14 bases between them. Per the germline V gene, CDR1 is SNHLY and CDR2 is FYNNEI. The CDR3 region is CASSDPLQLYTEAFF. The DNA for the CDR3 is TGTGCCAGCAGTGACCCCCTACAGCTTTACACTGAAGCTTTCTTT.

The chain links TRBV28 to TRBJ1-1; tentative D call: TRBD1 (5 bases). Trimming stripped 5 bases from V and 4 bases from J, with 14 bases between. This CDR3 contains 14 residues. Germline V gene lookup returns CDR1 MDHEN and CDR2 SYDVKM. CDR3 in amino acids: CASSMQGEATEAFF. Here the CDR3 DNA reads TGTGCCAGCAGTATGCAGGGTGAGGCCACTGAAGCTTTCTTT.

In the case of this clone: Compared with germline, one end of the junction differs, possibly owing to a read error. The J gene is TRBJ2-7, the V gene TRBV7-8; D unresolved. This CDR3 is built from 17 residues. Germline CDR1 and CDR2: SGHVS and FQNEAQ. Here the CDR3 reads CASSLGWSLGSSHEQYF. CDR3 bases: TGTGCCAGCAGCTTAGGGTGGTCCTTGGGTAGCTCCCACGAGCAGTACTTC.

The chain links TRBV5-1 to TRBJ1-4; TRBD1 is a possible D gene (5 bases). The CDR3 has 14 residues. Deletions cut 4 bases from V and 5 bases from J, with 12 bases between. Germline CDR1 is SGHRS and CDR2 is YFSETQ. In nucleotides, the CDR3 is TGCGCCAGCAGCCCCCTTGGGGCCAATGAAAAACTGTTTTTT. Encoded protein: CASSPLGANEKLFF.

This clone was observed a few times. The genes are TRBV5-1 and TRBJ1-1; a possible D gene is TRBD1 (5 bases). CDR1 and CDR2 (germline): SGHRS, YFSETQ. This CDR3 is built from 14 residues. Deletions cut 6 bases from V and 1 base from J, with 13 bases between. CDR3 DNA: TGCGCCAGCACTCGGGGGGGGTCGAACACTGAAGCTTTCTTT. Its translation is CASTRGGSNTEAFF.

Note on this clone: The junction differs from germline at one of its ends, possibly a read error. In nucleotides, the CDR3 is TGTGGCAGCAGTGATCTAGGGCGGGCAGCCTACACAGATACGCAGTATTTT. It codes for CGSSDLGRAAYTDTQYF. V gene TRBV6-1 combines with J gene TRBJ2-3; D is perhaps TRBD2 (5 bases). This CDR3 spans 17 amino acids. Germline-derived CDR1 and CDR2 are MNHNS and SASEGT.

This rearrangement joins TRBV7-9 to TRBJ2-5; D perhaps matches TRBD1 (6 bases). The CDR3 is 15 amino acids. Trimming took off 0 bases at V and 2 bases at J, with 10 bases between the two ends. The germline CDR1 and CDR2 sequences are SEHNR and FQNEAQ (reference sequence). CDR3: CASSLAGQSQETQYF. The CDR3 DNA is TGTGCCAGCAGCTTAGCAGGACAGTCACAAGAGACCCAGTACTTC.

The chain combines TRBV9 with TRBJ2-1; TRBD2 matches at 9 bases. The CDR3 is 17 residues long. CDR1 and CDR2 from the germline V gene are SGDLS and YYNGEE. Trimming at V came to 0 bases and at J to 5 bases, leaving 9 bases not matched to a gene. The CDR3 DNA follows: TGTGCCAGCAGCGTAGGGAGGCGGGAGGGCCCCAACAATGAGCAGTTCTTC. This sequence encodes CASSVGRREGPNNEQFF.

The chain employs TRBV5-5 and TRBJ2-7, with 8 positions matching TRBD2. Germline values: CDR1 SGHKS, CDR2 YYEKEE (reference sequence). The CDR3 sequence is 15 residues long. J gave up 5 bases and V 0 bases, and 7 bases lay outside the gene matches. CDR3 bases: TGTGCCAGCAGCTTGGGGGAGCGGGAGATCGACGAGCAGTACTTC. Its protein is CASSLGEREIDEQYF.

The chain has TRBV5-4 and TRBJ1-2, with D possibly matching TRBD1 (6 bases). Germline V lookup: CDR1 SGHNT, CDR2 YYREEE (reference sequence). The CDR3 length is 13 residues. With 1 base removed from V and 4 bases from J, the gap between germline ends came to 8 bases. Here the CDR3 reads CASSLKQGYGYTF. CDR3 DNA: TGTGCCAGCAGCTTGAAACAGGGCTATGGCTACACCTTC.

This clone has just one count. The chain recombines TRBV20-1 with TRBJ1-2; D ambiguous. The CDR3 totals 11 residues. Germline V gives CDR1 DFQATT, CDR2 SNEGSKA (reference sequence). V shed 1 base and J shed 6 bases, with 6 bases lying between them. CDR3 DNA sequence: TGCAGTGCTAGAGCCGGGGATGGCTACACCTTC. This sequence encodes CSARAGDGYTF.

CDR3 in DNA: TGCGCCAGCAGCCAGACCCCGGGACAGGGAACCTACGAGCAGTACTTC. Translation gives CASSQTPGQGTYEQYF. The J gene is TRBJ2-7, the V gene TRBV10-1, with 9 nucleotides matching TRBD1. The CDR3 spans 16 residues. J lost 2 bases, V lost 6 bases, and 11 bases had no gene match. Looked up from germline, CDR1 is WNHNN and CDR2 is SYGVQD (reference sequence).

The V gene is TRBV4-3, the J gene TRBJ1-3, with no clear D. Germline V gives CDR1 LGHNA, CDR2 YSLEER. This CDR3 spans 14 amino acids. V lost 0 bases and J lost 0, with 3 bases in between. Here the CDR3 DNA reads TGCGCCAGCAGCCAAGACGGCTCTGGAAACACCATATATTTT. Its translation: CASSQDGSGNTIYF.

This chain uses TRBV6-5 with TRBJ2-7; D is perhaps TRBD2 (6 bases). Trimming took off 9 bases at V and 0 bases at J, with 18 bases between the two ends. Germline CDR1 MNHEY, CDR2 SVGAGI. This CDR3 has 15 residues. The CDR3 protein is CASHDRDGSSYEQYF. DNA for the CDR3: TGTGCCAGTCACGACCGGGACGGGAGCTCCTACGAGCAGTACTTC.

The V call is TRBV7-9, the J call TRBJ1-4; 9 positions agree with TRBD1. V lost 4 bases, J lost 7 bases, and 13 bases stayed unmatched. Per the germline V gene, CDR1 is SEHNR and CDR2 is FQNEAQ (reference sequence). This CDR3 spans 17 amino acids. Here the CDR3 reads CASSSPLTGGGGEKLFF. Here the CDR3 DNA reads TGTGCCAGCAGCTCGCCCCTTACAGGGGGCGGAGGTGAAAAACTGTTTTTT.

The J gene is TRBJ2-1, the V gene TRBV5-4; D might be TRBD1 (6 bases). CDR1 SGHNT and CDR2 YYREEE come from the germline V gene (reference sequence). The CDR3 spans 16 residues. V dropped 4 bases and J dropped 1 base, with 15 bases sitting between them. CDR3 residues: CASSPPQGRSYNEQFF. CDR3 bases: TGTGCCAGCAGCCCCCCGCAGGGGAGATCCTACAATGAGCAGTTCTTC.

The chain is built from TRBV2 and TRBJ2-2, with TRBD1 matching 8 bases. V gave up 4 bases and J gave up 1 base; unmatched junction bases: 5. This CDR3 has 16 amino acids. Per germline, CDR1 SNHLY and CDR2 FYNNEI. CDR3: CASSVFGTGNTGELFF. Here the CDR3 DNA reads TGTGCCAGCAGTGTGTTTGGGACAGGGAACACCGGGGAGCTGTTTTTT.

This clone occurred a few times. The gene calls are TRBV18 and TRBJ2-7; 13 bases match TRBD2. The ends lost 2 bases at V and 3 bases at J; junction bases unmatched: 4. The CDR3 covers 16 residues. Germline V gene sequence: CDR1 KGHSH, CDR2 LQKENI. The CDR3 DNA is TGTGCCAGCTCACCAGGGACTAGCGGGGAGTACTACGAGCAGTACTTC. Translated: CASSPGTSGEYYEQYF.

The V gene is TRBV4-2, the J gene TRBJ2-5; possibly TRBD2 for D (5 bases). Per germline, CDR1 LGHNA and CDR2 YNFKEQ. Trimming removed 4 bases at V and 1 base at J, with 10 bases between. The CDR3 spans 14 residues. CDR3 loop: CASSRERGQETQYF. CDR3 DNA sequence: TGTGCCAGCAGCCGAGAACGGGGCCAAGAGACCCAGTACTTC.

J is TRBJ2-3 and V is TRBV7-2; possibly TRBD2 for D (5 bases). The CDR3 sequence is 14 residues long. Between the trimmed V and J ends, which lost 4 bases and 0 bases, there was a span of 8 bases. Germline V gene data show CDR1 as SGHTA and CDR2 as FQGNSA. The DNA for the CDR3 is TGTGCCAGCAGCTCCGGACTGAGCACAGATACGCAGTATTTT. It is translated as CASSSGLSTDTQYF.

V is TRBV6-1 and J is TRBJ1-2, with D possibly matching TRBD1 (6 bases). CDR1 is MNHNS, CDR2 SASEGT, per germline. This CDR3 has 14 amino acids. V dropped 1 base and J dropped 4 bases, with 10 bases sitting between them. CDR3 residues: CASSEETGLYGYTF. CDR3 DNA sequence: TGTGCCAGCAGTGAAGAGACAGGCCTCTATGGCTACACCTTC.

This sequence joins TRBV29-1 and TRBJ1-3, with 7 nucleotides matching TRBD1. V shed 5 bases and J 7 bases; nucleotides not matched to a gene: 5. There are 12 residues in the CDR3. Looked up from germline, CDR1 is SQVTM and CDR2 is ANQGSEA. The DNA for the CDR3 is TGCAGCGTTCTCGACAGGGCCAACACCATATATTTT. Translated, it gives CSVLDRANTIYF. The full variable domain, its missing parts supplied by reference TRBV29-1 and TRBJ1-3, is SAVISQKPSRDICQRGTSLTIQCQVDSQVTMMFWYRQQPGQSLTLIATANQGSEATYESGFVIDKFPISRPNLTFSTLTVSNMSPEDSSIYLCSVLDRANTIYFGEGSWLTVV.

The chain has TRBV11-2 and TRBJ2-1; 9 bases fit TRBD1. Germline loops: CDR1 SGHAT, CDR2 FQNNGV. V lost 1 base, J lost 2 bases, and 0 bases stayed unmatched. The length of the CDR3 is 15 residues. CDR3 in amino acids: CASSLGTGAYNEQFF. CDR3 DNA: TGTGCCAGCAGCTTAGGGACAGGGGCCTACAATGAGCAGTTCTTC.

The gene calls are TRBV5-1 and TRBJ1-3, with D uncertain. The CDR3 totals 14 residues. Germline V gene sequence: CDR1 SGHRS, CDR2 YFSETQ. The V and J ends lost 4 bases and 0 bases respectively, with 8 bases between them. The CDR3 sequence: CASSEYLSGNTIYF. CDR3 coding DNA: TGCGCCAGCAGCGAGTACCTCTCTGGAAACACCATATATTTT.

The chain joins TRBV7-9 to TRBJ1-2; possibly TRBD1 for D (5 bases). The CDR3 has 14 residues. Germline CDR1 and CDR2: SEHNR and FQNEAQ (reference sequence). Trimming pared 2 bases from V and 1 base from J, leaving 8 bases between. CDR3 loop: CASSLPQDNYGYTF. The CDR3 nucleotides are TGTGCCAGCAGCTTACCACAGGATAACTATGGCTACACCTTC.